A single sample is the source of the 17 T cell receptor beta chains below, sequenced in a study of beta chain features in type 1 diabetes. Since all of the isolated RNA was reverse transcribed, expressed TCRB transcripts were what got sequenced. Data came from immunoSEQ multiplex PCR; TCRdb stores just in-frame clones and leaves some out. This table has 300,000 to 450,000 clones, around a fifth appearing once. Sequenced: naive CD4+ T cells from blood. The origin of the receptors is a young woman in good health.

This clone was seen a few times. The chain has TRBV19 and TRBJ2-1; the match to TRBD2 covers 9 bases. Germline V gene sequence: CDR1 LNHDA, CDR2 SQIVND (reference sequence). V lost 10 bases to trimming and J lost 6 bases; unmatched junction nucleotides: 10. CDR3 length: 14 residues. Written as DNA, the CDR3 is TGTGCCACTTCTAGCGGGGTAAAATCCAATGAGCAGTTCTTC. This translates into CATSSGVKSNEQFF.

In its sample, this clone was seen a few times. The chain joins TRBV20-1 to TRBJ2-7; D not resolved. Germline loops: CDR1 DFQATT, CDR2 SNEGSKA (reference sequence). The ends were cut back, 5 bases at V and 3 bases at J, with 8 bases in the middle. This CDR3 has 11 amino acids. CDR3 amino acids: CSASGDYEQYF. In DNA form, the CDR3 reads TGCAGTGCTTCAGGTGACTACGAGCAGTACTTC.

The chain employs TRBV4-1 and TRBJ2-7; the D gene is possibly TRBD2 (6 bases). CDR1 and CDR2 from the germline V gene are MGHRA and YSYEKL. The CDR3 runs 15 residues. V lost 1 base to trimming and J lost 0 bases, with 10 bases between them. CDR3 in amino acids: CASSQVIAASYEQYF. For the CDR3, the DNA is TGCGCCAGCAGCCAAGTAATAGCGGCCTCCTACGAGCAGTACTTC.

This clone was detected a few times. As DNA, the CDR3 is TGTGCCAGCAGTCGTGGGGACTCCTCTGGAAACACCATATATTTT. Its protein product is CASSRGDSSGNTIYF. J is TRBJ1-3 and V is TRBV9; possibly TRBD1 for D (5 bases). The ends were cut back, 5 bases at V and 0 bases at J, with 12 bases in the middle. In germline, CDR1 is SGDLS, CDR2 YYNGEE. This CDR3 contains 15 residues. Using reference TRBV9 and TRBJ1-3 for the parts outside the CDR3, the full variable domain is DSGVTQTPKHLITATGQRVTLRCSPRSGDLSVYWYQQSLDQGLQFLIQYYNGEERAKGNILERFSAQQFPDLHSELNLSSLELGDSALYFCASSRGDSSGNTIYFGEGSWLTVV.

The rearrangement links TRBV11-3 to TRBJ2-5, with 10 positions matching TRBD2. Germline-derived CDR1 and CDR2 are SGHNT and YENEEA. This CDR3 has 16 amino acids. V lost 5 bases, J lost 4 bases, and 10 bases stayed unmatched. CDR3 in DNA: TGTGCCAGCAGCGAGTTAGCGGGAGGTTTAGGAGAGACCCAGTACTTC. Amino acid sequence: CASSELAGGLGETQYF.

This chain connects TRBV29-1 to TRBJ2-3; a weak D match, TRBD1 (5 bases). The CDR3 runs 11 residues. V was cut by 7 bases and J by 4 bases, with 9 bases left in between. The germline CDR1 and CDR2 sequences are SQVTM and ANQGSEA. The CDR3 region has the DNA TGCAGCGGGGGCCGGCCAGATACGCAGTATTTT. Its translation is CSGGRPDTQYF.

As DNA, the CDR3 is TGTGCCAGCAGCCGCCTTTTGGACAGGGACAACTATGGCTACACCTTC. Encoded protein: CASSRLLDRDNYGYTF. The chain recombines TRBV14 with TRBJ1-2, with 8 bases lining up with TRBD1. This CDR3 comprises 16 residues. Losses at the gene ends were 4 bases for V and 2 bases for J; bases not matched to a gene: 9. Looked up from germline, CDR1 is SGHDN and CDR2 is FVKESK. The entire variable domain, with the rest obtained from reference TRBV14 and TRBJ1-2, is as follows: EAGVTQFPSHSVIEKGQTVTLRCDPISGHDNLYWYRRVMGKEIKFLLHFVKESKQDESGMPNNRFLAERTGGTYSTLKVQPAELEDSGVYFCASSRLLDRDNYGYTFGSGTRLTVV.

There are a few counts of this clone. The V and J genes are TRBV5-1 and TRBJ2-5; D remains unclear. The J call is doubtful: the DNA matches TRBJ2-7 better. The CDR3 is 11 residues long. Germline V lookup: CDR1 SGHRS, CDR2 YFSETQ. The CDR3 is CASSLEYEQYF. Here the CDR3 DNA reads TGCGCCAGCAGCTTGGAGTACGAGCAGTACTTC.

This clone was counted a few times. This chain connects TRBV18 to TRBJ2-1, with 10 bases fitting TRBD1. CDR3 length: 15 residues. J gave up 7 bases and V 2 bases, and 5 bases lay outside the gene matches. CDR1 KGHSH and CDR2 LQKENI come from the germline V gene. DNA of the CDR3: TGTGCCAGCTCACCAAGACAGGGGGCGCGGAATGAGCAGTTCTTC. It is translated as CASSPRQGARNEQFF. Based on the CDR3 plus reference TRBV18 and TRBJ2-1, the full variable domain is NAGVMQNPRHLVRRRGQEARLRCSPMKGHSHVYWYRQLPEEGLKFMVYLQKENIIDESGMPKERFSAEFPKEGPSILRIQQVVRGDSAAYFCASSPRQGARNEQFFGPGTRLTVL.

The rearrangement links TRBV7-2 to TRBJ2-5; a possible D gene is TRBD1 (5 bases). Per the germline V gene, CDR1 is SGHTA and CDR2 is FQGNSA. The CDR3 consists of 15 residues. V dropped 2 bases and J dropped 2 bases, with 12 bases sitting between them. This CDR3 reads CASSLSYRLQETQYF. The CDR3 coding sequence is TGTGCCAGCAGCTTATCGTACAGGTTACAAGAGACCCAGTACTTC.

V and J are TRBV18 and TRBJ1-2; 7 bases are shared with TRBD1. The CDR3 contains 14 residues. V dropped 2 bases and J dropped 8; count of bases not matched to a gene: 8. Germline values: CDR1 KGHSH, CDR2 LQKENI. CDR3 nucleotide sequence: TGTGCCAGCTCACCAAGCGCGACAGGGAAGGGCTACACCTTC. This sequence encodes CASSPSATGKGYTF.

The rearrangement links TRBV5-4 to TRBJ2-7; TRBD2 agrees at 10 bases. The CDR3 contains 14 residues. The V and J ends lost 6 bases and 4 bases, in that order; junction bases with no gene match: 7. The germline gives CDR1 SGHNT, CDR2 YYREEE (reference sequence). DNA for the CDR3: TGTGCCAGCAACAAAGCGGGGGGGCGATACGAGCAGTACTTC. It yields the protein CASNKAGGRYEQYF.

The chain has TRBV7-2 and TRBJ2-5; D remains ambiguous. The V gene's germline CDR1 is SGHTA and CDR2 FQGNSA. Trimming pared 1 base from V and 4 bases from J, leaving 7 bases between. CDR3 length: 13 residues. The CDR3 here is CASSLVVGETQYF. CDR3 nucleotides: TGTGCCAGCAGCTTAGTAGTTGGAGAGACCCAGTACTTC.

The chain combines TRBV5-1 with TRBJ2-6; D ambiguous. The CDR3 extends over 14 amino acids. The ends were cut back, 6 bases at V and 0 bases at J, with 7 bases in the middle. CDR1 and CDR2 (germline): SGHRS, YFSETQ. The CDR3 is CASTGRSGANVLTF. In DNA form, the CDR3 reads TGCGCCAGCACTGGGCGCTCTGGGGCCAACGTCCTGACTTTC.

The table lists this clone with a few counts. CDR3 nucleotides: TGTGCCAGCAGCCAAACAGAATCCCAAGAGACCCAGTACTTC. Protein: CASSQTESQETQYF. V gene TRBV7-2 combines with J gene TRBJ2-5; D remains ambiguous. The CDR3 length is 14 residues. V was shortened by 5 bases and J by 1 base, with 11 bases between the two germline ends. CDR1 SGHTA and CDR2 FQGNSA come from the germline V gene.

The V call is TRBV5-1, the J call TRBJ2-1; possible D gene TRBD1, 5 bases. CDR3 size: 14 residues. V lost 4 bases to trimming and J lost 8 bases, with 16 bases between them. CDR1 and CDR2 from the germline V gene are SGHRS and YFSETQ. CDR3 protein: CASSPAPQGDEQFF. CDR3 bases: TGCGCCAGCAGCCCCGCCCCGCAGGGTGATGAGCAGTTCTTC.

The chain carries TRBV10-3 and TRBJ2-7, with unresolved D. Per germline, CDR1 ENHRY and CDR2 SYGVKD. The CDR3 sequence is 11 residues long. Trimming shortened V by 4 bases and J by 2 bases, and 3 bases separated the two germline ends. The CDR3 sequence: CAISAAYEQYF. DNA for the CDR3: TGTGCCATCAGTGCAGCCTACGAGCAGTACTTC.